The 11 T cell receptor beta chains reported below all come from one sample, sequenced in a study of CD8 T cells in ankylosing spondylitis. TCRdb re-called the 5' RACE reads with MiXCR, one entry per CDR3 protein. The sample lists under 55,000 distinct CDR3 sequences, 6.5% to 8% occurring once. The sample was blood, either unsorted or a sorted T cell fraction (not recorded which). The receptors stem from a female donor with ankylosing spondylitis or in good health (not recorded which).

This clonotype was seen many times. The rearrangement links TRBV20-1 to TRBJ1-2, with TRBD1 as a possible D gene (5 bases). Between the trimmed V and J ends, which lost 5 bases and 2 bases, there was a span of 9 bases. Germline V gives CDR1 DFQATT, CDR2 SNEGSKA (reference sequence). The CDR3 contains 12 residues. CDR3 amino acids: CSAVRVNYGYTF. As DNA, the CDR3 is TGCAGTGCTGTCAGGGTAAACTATGGCTACACCTTC.

At least ten counts were recorded for this clonotype. The chain couples TRBV20-1 to TRBJ1-2; a weak D match, TRBD1 (6 bases). This CDR3 is built from 14 residues. CDR1 and CDR2 from the germline V gene are DFQATT and SNEGSKA (reference sequence). Deletions cut 0 bases from V and 7 bases from J, with 15 bases between. The CDR3 reads CSARDTGFSIGYTF. The DNA for the CDR3 is TGCAGTGCTAGAGACACAGGGTTCAGTATTGGCTACACCTTC.

This clonotype was seen repeatedly, ten times or more. The chain employs TRBV4-1 and TRBJ2-5; 11 bases fit TRBD1. The J segment lost 2 bases and the V segment lost 1 base, leaving 3 bases of the junction unmatched. The CDR3 is 16 residues long. Germline V gene sequence: CDR1 MGHRA, CDR2 YSYEKL. The CDR3 nucleotides are TGCGCCAGCAGCCAAGGGGACAGGGGGTTTCAAGAGACCCAGTACTTC. Translated: CASSQGDRGFQETQYF.

This clonotype was counted many times. The chain has TRBV20-1 and TRBJ2-7; 7 nucleotides agree with TRBD1. This CDR3 contains 12 residues. J was trimmed by 2 bases and V by 6 bases; bases with no gene match: 4. From germline, CDR1 is DFQATT and CDR2 SNEGSKA (reference sequence). CDR3 in DNA: TGCAGTGCCGCACAGGGGACCTACGAGCAGTACTTC. This encodes CSAAQGTYEQYF.

In this sample, this clonotype turned up many times. J is TRBJ1-2 and V is TRBV3-1; 8 bases align to TRBD1. This CDR3 spans 15 amino acids. V lost 1 base, J lost 4 bases, and 5 bases stayed unmatched. CDR1 LGHDT and CDR2 YNNKEL come from the germline V gene (reference sequence). The CDR3 nucleotides read TGTGCCAGCAGCCAAGTTAGAGACAGGGGCTATGGCTACACCTTC. It translates to CASSQVRDRGYGYTF.

Many counts were recorded for this clonotype. CDR3 in amino acids: CASSADGNQPQHF. CDR3 coding DNA: TGCGCCAGCAGCGCGGACGGGAATCAGCCCCAGCATTTT. The rearrangement uses TRBV5-1 and TRBJ1-5; the D is unclear. V lost 4 bases and J lost 4, with 9 bases in between. Per germline, CDR1 SGHRS and CDR2 YFSETQ. The CDR3 is 13 residues long.

As concerns this clonotype: It may be a read error: a sequence one base away is much more abundant. V usage is TRBV12-3 or TRBV12-4 and J usage is TRBJ2-5; 7 bases are shared with TRBD2. The CDR3 consists of 13 residues. The CDR3 DNA reads as TGTGCCAGCAGTTTCGGGAGCGGGGAGAACCAGTACTTC. It yields the protein CASSFGSGENQYF.

This clonotype was counted many times. This sequence joins TRBV13 and TRBJ1-5, with D tentatively TRBD1 (6 bases). The CDR3 runs to 14 residues. Trimming stripped 5 bases from V and 3 bases from J, with 11 bases between. CDR1 PRHDT and CDR2 FYEKMQ come from the germline V gene (reference sequence). The CDR3 sequence: CASSTRQDNQPQHF. The DNA for the CDR3 is TGTGCCAGCAGCACCCGACAGGACAATCAGCCCCAGCATTTT.

There are many counts of this clonotype. V and J are TRBV6-5 and TRBJ1-6; TRBD1 might be the D (5 bases). There are 15 residues in the CDR3. Trimming removed 2 bases at V and 3 bases at J, with 8 bases between. Germline V CDR1 and CDR2: MNHEY, SVGAGI. The CDR3 DNA sequence: TGTGCCAGCAGTTACGACAGCCTCTATAATTCACCCCTCCACTTT. As protein: CASSYDSLYNSPLHF.

This clonotype was found many times. The chain combines TRBV20-1 with TRBJ2-3, with D maybe TRBD1 (6 bases). Germline V gene sequence: CDR1 DFQATT, CDR2 SNEGSKA (reference sequence). CDR3 length: 13 residues. V lost 3 bases to trimming and J lost 5 bases, with 12 bases between them. CDR3 sequence: CSASLGAEDTQYF. CDR3 DNA sequence: TGCAGTGCTAGTCTGGGGGCCGAAGATACGCAGTATTTT.

This clonotype has a count of ten or more. V usage is TRBV23-1 and J usage is TRBJ2-7; D is uncertain. TRBV23-1 is recorded as an ORF, its role being uncertain. V shed 1 base and J shed 3 bases, with 7 bases lying between them. The CDR3 runs 13 residues. The CDR3 DNA reads as TGCGCCAGCAGTCAATACGGGTGCTACGAGCAGTACTTC. Its translation is CASSQYGCYEQYF.